Shown below are 14 T cell receptor beta chains from a single sample sequenced in a study of T cell responses to AZD1222 COVID-19 vaccine. Method: immunoSEQ multiplex PCR; TCRdb's copy keeps in-frame clones and lacks some. The sample includes about 150,000 clones, 88% of them seen just once. The sequencing here drew on peripheral blood, taken on day 0 of AZD1222 vaccination. The source of these receptors is an adult in good health.

The CDR3 sequence is CASSSAPQGQGSSPLHF. Here the CDR3 DNA reads TGTGCCAGCAGTTCCGCCCCGCAAGGACAGGGCTCTTCACCCCTCCACTTT. The chain has TRBV28 and TRBJ1-6; 8 bases are shared with TRBD1. Per the germline V gene, CDR1 is MDHEN and CDR2 is SYDVKM. The junction had 14 bases not matched to a gene; V was cut back by 4 bases and J by 9 bases. The CDR3 is made up of 17 amino acids.

The chain couples TRBV5-1 to TRBJ2-7; no definite D call. The CDR3 contains 12 residues. Trimming pared 0 bases from V and 4 bases from J, leaving 5 bases between. Germline CDR1 reads SGHRS; CDR2 reads YFSETQ. CDR3 bases: TGCGCCAGCAGCTTGGTAGGGTACGAGCAGTACTTC. Its translation: CASSLVGYEQYF. The full variable domain, its missing parts supplied by reference TRBV5-1 and TRBJ2-7, is KAGVTQTPRYLIKTRGQQVTLSCSPISGHRSVSWYQQTPGQGLQFLFEYFSETQRNKGNFPGRFSGRQFSNSRSEMNVSTLELGDSALYLCASSLVGYEQYFGPGTRLTVT.

CDR3 sequence reads: CASSPQGVGYTF. The CDR3 DNA follows: TGTGCCAGCAGCCCACAGGGAGTCGGCTACACCTTC. V gene TRBV11-2 combines with J gene TRBJ1-2; TRBD1 is a possible D gene (6 bases). The CDR3 sequence is 12 residues long. Trimming removed 5 bases from V and 8 bases from J, with 12 bases in between. From germline, CDR1 is SGHAT and CDR2 FQNNGV.

The rearrangement joins TRBV19 to TRBJ1-2, with D perhaps TRBD1 (5 bases). The CDR3 has 15 residues. CDR1 is LNHDA and CDR2 is SQIVND in the germline V gene (reference sequence). The V and J ends lost 0 bases and 5 bases respectively, with 13 bases between them. The CDR3 nucleotides are TGTGCCAGTAGTATAGAACGGGGCACGGGGTATGGCTACACCTTC. Translation: CASSIERGTGYGYTF.

The J gene is TRBJ2-2, the V gene TRBV11-2; D could derive from TRBD1 or TRBD2 (6 bases each). Germline CDR1 and CDR2: SGHAT and FQNNGV. This CDR3 comprises 12 residues. V shed 5 bases and J shed 6 bases, with 7 bases lying between them. The CDR3 DNA follows: TGTGCCAGCAGCCGGGGGCCCGGGGAGCTGTTTTTT. Its protein is CASSRGPGELFF.

The chain couples TRBV5-1 to TRBJ1-2, with TRBD1 identical over 7 bases. The V segment lost 4 bases and the J segment 6 bases; nucleotides outside the gene matches: 6. The CDR3 loop spans 13 amino acids. Germline V gene sequence: CDR1 SGHRS, CDR2 YFSETQ. The CDR3 loop reads CASSRTGGNGYTF. CDR3 bases: TGCGCCAGCAGCCGGACAGGAGGAAATGGCTACACCTTC.

This chain links TRBV2 with TRBJ1-5; D gene ambiguous. Germline V lookup: CDR1 SNHLY, CDR2 FYNNEI. Deletions cut 5 bases from V and 4 bases from J, with 12 bases between. The CDR3 loop spans 14 amino acids. The CDR3 DNA reads TGTGCCAGCAGTCACGACACGACAAATCAGCCCCAGCATTTT. Its translation is CASSHDTTNQPQHF.

The chain employs TRBV28 and TRBJ1-2; 10 bases line up with TRBD1. The CDR3 is 14 amino acids. V gave up 1 base and J gave up 6 bases; unmatched junction bases: 2. From germline, CDR1 is MDHEN and CDR2 SYDVKM. CDR3 residues: CASSLLDRGNGYTF. Here the CDR3 DNA reads TGTGCCAGCAGTTTATTGGACAGGGGGAATGGCTACACCTTC.

The J gene is TRBJ1-3, the V gene TRBV6-2 or TRBV6-3; tentative D call: TRBD1 (5 bases). The germline V and J ends were trimmed by 6 bases and 0 bases, with 9 bases remaining between them. The germline V gene has CDR1 MNHEY and CDR2 SVGEGT. The CDR3 sequence is 14 residues long. The CDR3: CASSDQGSGNTIYF. In DNA, the CDR3 is TGTGCCAGCAGCGACCAGGGCTCTGGAAACACCATATATTTT.

The chain joins TRBV5-6 to TRBJ1-1; no firm D call. The CDR3 sequence is 13 residues long. Germline V gene lookup returns CDR1 SGHDT and CDR2 YYEEEE. With 6 bases removed from V and 0 bases from J, the gap between germline ends came to 9 bases. This CDR3 reads CASTLQMNTEAFF. The CDR3 DNA sequence: TGTGCCAGCACCCTCCAGATGAACACTGAAGCTTTCTTT.

The CDR3 DNA follows: TGTGCCAGCAGCTTAGGGCAGGGGCCTAACTATGGCTACACCTTC. Protein sequence: CASSLGQGPNYGYTF. The rearrangement joins TRBV7-3 to TRBJ1-2, with a possible D match to TRBD1 (6 bases). Germline CDR1 reads SGHTA; CDR2 reads FQGTGA. With 2 bases removed from V and 0 bases from J, the gap between germline ends came to 10 bases. The CDR3 covers 15 residues. The whole variable domain, remainder taken from reference TRBV7-3 and TRBJ1-2, is GAGVSQTPSNKVTEKGKYVELRCDPISGHTALYWYRQSLGQGPEFLIYFQGTGAADDSGLPNDRFFAVRPEGSVSTLKIQRTERGDSAVYLCASSLGQGPNYGYTFGSGTRLTVV.

This chain uses TRBV7-9 with TRBJ1-5; 9 positions match TRBD1. The CDR3 sequence is 16 residues long. J was trimmed by 1 base and V by 5 bases; bases with no gene match: 6. The germline CDR1 and CDR2 sequences are SEHNR and FQNEAQ (reference sequence). CDR3 sequence (DNA): TGTGCCAGCAGCCCTCCCGGGACAGGGAGCAATCAGCCCCAGCATTTT. It codes for CASSPPGTGSNQPQHF.

Here the CDR3 reads CASSLQTRGIEAFF. The DNA for the CDR3 is TGTGCCAGCAGTTTACAAACCCGGGGGATTGAAGCTTTCTTT. The J gene is TRBJ1-1, the V gene TRBV28; D perhaps matches TRBD1 (5 bases). V shed 2 bases and J shed 7 bases, with 14 bases lying between them. The CDR3 is made up of 14 amino acids. Germline V gene lookup returns CDR1 MDHEN and CDR2 SYDVKM.

This chain connects TRBV28 to TRBJ1-2, with D unclear. This CDR3 region has 12 residues. Looked up from germline, CDR1 is MDHEN and CDR2 is SYDVKM. Trimming left V 6 bases short and J 2 bases short, with 7 bases between. The CDR3 spells CASSTGNYGYTF. CDR3 coding DNA: TGTGCCAGCAGCACCGGGAACTATGGCTACACCTTC.